A selection of T cell receptor beta chains follows, all from one sample in a study of post-analysis software for immune sequencing data. MiXCR, run by TCRdb on the PCR reads, gives a single entry per CDR3 protein. This table has roughly 870,000 distinct CDR3 sequences, approximately 50% appearing once. Material for sequencing was blood. The receptors were gathered from a girl under 18 with multiple sclerosis. The CDR3 runs from the conserved cysteine through the conserved F or W.

J gene: -; V gene: TRBV18; CDR3 protein: CASSPTDRAEQYF
J gene: TRBJ2-3; V gene: TRBV12-3/TRBV12-4; CDR3 protein: CASRPDRESTDTQYF
J gene: TRBJ2-1; V gene: TRBV9; CDR3 protein: CASSPSRQHLYNEQFF
J gene: TRBJ1-2; V gene: TRBV6-6; CDR3 protein: CASRSGTVGDYGYTF
J gene: TRBJ2-1; V gene: TRBV18; CDR3 protein: CASSADEQFF
J gene: TRBJ2-3; V gene: TRBV20-1; CDR3 protein: CSATPSGRASDTQYF
J gene: TRBJ2-2; V gene: TRBV20-1; CDR3 protein: CSATRGRDTGELFF
J gene: TRBJ1-1; V gene: TRBV20-1; CDR3 protein: CSATDSNTEAFF
J gene: TRBJ2-2; V gene: TRBV7-8; CDR3 protein: CASSLERTGELFF
J gene: TRBJ1-1; V gene: TRBV12-3/TRBV12-4; CDR3 protein: CASSTTGGGSTEAFF
J gene: TRBJ2-7; V gene: TRBV7-3; CDR3 protein: CASSLGVIYSFYEQYF
J gene: TRBJ2-1; V gene: TRBV7-8; CDR3 protein: CASSLRTLGTSGNQNEQFF
J gene: TRBJ2-7; V gene: TRBV20-1; CDR3 protein: CSASGGLAGTLGEQYF
J gene: TRBJ2-1; V gene: TRBV29-1; CDR3 protein: CSAHRDRVNEQFF
J gene: TRBJ1-1; V gene: TRBV7-3; CDR3 protein: CASSLTLHTEAFF
J gene: TRBJ1-2; V gene: TRBV2; CDR3 protein: CASRAGTVEPYTF
J gene: TRBJ1-6; V gene: TRBV7-3; CDR3 protein: CASSVRSQNNSPLHF
J gene: TRBJ2-5; V gene: TRBV29-1; CDR3 protein: CSVDKQETQYF
J gene: TRBJ2-7; V gene: TRBV6-4; CDR3 protein: CASRPGTGACYEQYF
J gene: TRBJ2-7; V gene: TRBV29-1; CDR3 protein: CSVVRDKIAYEQYF
J gene: TRBJ1-2; V gene: TRBV20-1; CDR3 protein: CSARDPAVNYGYTF
J gene: TRBJ1-5; V gene: TRBV7-9; CDR3 protein: CASSHGQGDSNQPQHF
J gene: TRBJ2-7; V gene: TRBV20-1; CDR3 protein: CSAQPPKVGGSYEQYF
J gene: TRBJ1-4; V gene: TRBV29-1; CDR3 protein: CSVQRTGLNEKLFF
J gene: TRBJ2-7; V gene: TRBV5-1; CDR3 protein: CASSPGRDPYEQYF
J gene: TRBJ2-5; V gene: TRBV18; CDR3 protein: CASSPTAGQETQYF
J gene: TRBJ2-6; V gene: TRBV20-1; CDR3 protein: CSAQRSGANVLTF